Below, 31 T cell receptor beta chains from the same sample are listed, as sequenced in a study of blood T cell repertoires in COVID-19. The repertoire was sequenced with immunoSEQ multiplex PCR; TCRdb's copy has only in-frame clones and lacks some. The sample carries approximately 250,000 clones, about 88% recorded once. Sequencing was done on a sample of peripheral blood. Receptors originate from a woman in her 70s with COVID-19, enrolled during active disease.

A few counts support this clone. The chain is built from TRBV27 and TRBJ2-7, with D perhaps matching TRBD2 (7 bases). Germline CDR1 and CDR2: MNHEY and SMNVEV (reference sequence). CDR3 length: 17 amino acids. V was shortened by 0 bases and J by 7 bases, with 22 bases between the two germline ends. Written as DNA, the CDR3 is TGTGCCAGCAGTTTATCGCCTGGGGCGGGGGCCGTCGGAGAGCAGTACTTC. Translation gives CASSLSPGAGAVGEQYF.

The gene calls are TRBV28 and TRBJ2-3; TRBD2 matches at 7 bases. V trimming: 7 bases; J trimming: 6 bases; junction bases outside the gene matches: 13. The CDR3 sequence is 15 residues long. Germline values: CDR1 MDHEN, CDR2 SYDVKM. CDR3 protein: CASNRASGARDTQYF. The CDR3, as DNA: TGTGCCAGCAACCGAGCTAGCGGTGCGCGGGATACGCAGTATTTT.

CDR3 DNA sequence: TGCGCCAGCAGCCCCCGGGACAGGGGCGGTGAAAAACTGTTTTTT. Encoded protein: CASSPRDRGGEKLFF. The V and J genes are TRBV5-1 and TRBJ1-4; TRBD1 aligns across 10 bases. This CDR3 has 15 amino acids. Germline lookup yields CDR1 SGHRS and CDR2 YFSETQ. V shed 4 bases, J shed 7 bases, and the junction held 7 bases outside the gene matches. The whole variable domain, filled in from reference TRBV5-1 and TRBJ1-4, reads KAGVTQTPRYLIKTRGQQVTLSCSPISGHRSVSWYQQTPGQGLQFLFEYFSETQRNKGNFPGRFSGRQFSNSRSEMNVSTLELGDSALYLCASSPRDRGGEKLFFGSGTQLSVL.

V usage is TRBV6-2 or TRBV6-3 and J usage is TRBJ1-1; 8 bases line up with TRBD1. CDR1 and CDR2 (germline): MNHEY, SVGEGT. Trimming cost V 6 bases and J 4 bases; bases outside gene matches: 4. This CDR3 comprises 13 residues. The CDR3 DNA reads TGTGCCAGCAGACCTACAGGGGGCACTGAAGCTTTCTTT. Translating gives CASRPTGGTEAFF.

The genes are TRBV3-1 (or the pseudogene TRBV3-2) and TRBJ1-2; weak D call: TRBD1 (6 bases). This CDR3 comprises 17 residues. CDR1 and CDR2 (germline): LGHDT, YNNKEL (reference sequence). Trimming shortened V by 0 bases and J by 4 bases, and 18 bases separated the two germline ends. In nucleotides, the CDR3 is TGTGCCAGCAGCCAAGATACCCCGACAGGTGGGCCCTATGGCTACACCTTC. It is translated as CASSQDTPTGGPYGYTF.

The rearrangement joins TRBV6-5 to TRBJ1-1, with D possibly TRBD1 on 6 matching bases. Trimming took off 0 bases at V and 5 bases at J, with 16 bases between the two ends. Germline V lookup: CDR1 MNHEY, CDR2 SVGAGI. This CDR3 contains 16 residues. CDR3 protein: CASSYSRPTGQTEAFF. In DNA, the CDR3 is TGTGCCAGCAGTTACTCGAGGCCCACAGGGCAGACTGAAGCTTTCTTT.

This sequence joins TRBV27 and TRBJ2-7, with TRBD1 matching over 9 bases. Germline-derived CDR1 and CDR2 are MNHEY and SMNVEV (reference sequence). The CDR3 length is 16 residues. V dropped 5 bases and J dropped 0; count of bases not matched to a gene: 8. The CDR3 is CASSPQGASLSYEQYF. CDR3 in DNA: TGTGCCAGCAGTCCACAGGGGGCAAGCCTCTCCTACGAGCAGTACTTC.

This chain links TRBV9 with TRBJ1-6; perhaps TRBD1 as D (5 bases). Germline CDR1 is SGDLS and CDR2 is YYNGEE. The CDR3 covers 15 residues. V lost 4 bases and J 8 bases, leaving 16 bases between the germline ends. CDR3 DNA sequence: TGTGCCAGCAGCCCGCGGGGGGACGGTTATTCACCCCTCCACTTT. The encoded protein is CASSPRGDGYSPLHF. Filled out from reference TRBV9 and TRBJ1-6, the complete variable domain reads DSGVTQTPKHLITATGQRVTLRCSPRSGDLSVYWYQQSLDQGLQFLIQYYNGEERAKGNILERFSAQQFPDLHSELNLSSLELGDSALYFCASSPRGDGYSPLHFGNGTRLTVT.

The chain links TRBV21-1 to TRBJ2-7; the D call TRBD1 from the table was never checked on the DNA. TRBV21-1 is recorded as a pseudogene. There are 13 residues in the CDR3. CDR3 in DNA: TGTGCCAGCCCACGCAGGGGGCCCTACGAGCAGTACTTC. Translation: CASPRRGPYEQYF.

The chain uses TRBV23-1 and TRBJ1-2; D remains ambiguous. TRBV23-1 is placed among ORFs of uncertain function. V was pared by 7 bases and J by 8 bases, with 17 bases between. This CDR3 is 13 amino acids long. This CDR3 reads CASTNRGVGGYTF. The CDR3 nucleotides read TGCGCCAGCACCAATCGGGGAGTAGGCGGCTACACCTTC.

This clone was picked up a small number of times. The chain is built from TRBV3-1 (or the pseudogene TRBV3-2) and TRBJ1-1, with D possibly TRBD1 on 6 matching bases. This CDR3 spans 14 amino acids. V lost 6 bases, J lost 1 base, and 12 bases lay in between. CDR1 is LGHDT, CDR2 YNNKEL, per germline (reference sequence). The CDR3 DNA is TGTGCCAGCAGTTGGGGGGGGCAGAACACTGAAGCTTTCTTT. It yields the protein CASSWGGQNTEAFF.

The V gene is TRBV5-8, the J gene TRBJ2-5; 7 nucleotides agree with TRBD2. The J segment lost 1 base and the V segment lost 0 bases, leaving 3 bases of the junction unmatched. CDR1 and CDR2 from the germline V gene are SGHTS and YDEGEE. This CDR3 region has 15 residues. Written as DNA, the CDR3 is TGTGCCAGCAGCTTGGTTCTAGCGGCCCAAGAGACCCAGTACTTC. It encodes CASSLVLAAQETQYF.

The V and J genes are TRBV10-2 and TRBJ1-5, with 10 bases lining up with TRBD1. The CDR3 consists of 13 residues. Germline CDR1 reads WSHSY; CDR2 reads SAAADI. V lost 6 bases, J lost 6 bases, and 2 bases stayed unmatched. The CDR3 spells CASRDRGGQPQHF. For the CDR3, the DNA is TGCGCCAGCAGGGACAGGGGGGGTCAGCCCCAGCATTTT.

CDR3 protein: CASSEPGQGKYEQYF. CDR3 DNA: TGTGCCAGCAGTGAACCGGGACAGGGGAAGTACGAGCAGTACTTC. The V call is TRBV6-1, the J call TRBJ2-7; 10 bases agree with TRBD1. This CDR3 comprises 15 residues. Losses at the gene ends were 2 bases for V and 4 bases for J; bases not matched to a gene: 5. Germline V gene lookup returns CDR1 MNHNS and CDR2 SASEGT.

This sequence joins TRBV30 and TRBJ1-2; a possible D gene is TRBD1 (5 bases). CDR1 and CDR2 from the germline V gene are GTSNPN and SVGIG (reference sequence). The CDR3 extends over 15 amino acids. Trimming removed 2 bases at V and 3 bases at J, with 16 bases between. The CDR3 bases are TGTGCCTGGAGTTCTTTCAGGGTCAAGGACTATGGCTACACCTTC. Translating gives CAWSSFRVKDYGYTF.

This clone was seen a few times. This chain joins TRBV7-6 and TRBJ2-1; TRBD1 matches at 9 bases. V lost 1 base, J lost 5 bases, and 6 bases stayed unmatched. The CDR3 spans 16 residues. The germline CDR1 and CDR2 sequences are SGHVS and FNYEAQ. The CDR3, as DNA: TGTGCCAGCAGCTTAGTGCACAGGACAGGGGACAATGAGCAGTTCTTC. The encoded protein is CASSLVHRTGDNEQFF.

The V and J genes are TRBV24-1 and TRBJ1-2, with D tentatively TRBD1 (6 bases). CDR1 is KGHDR and CDR2 is SFDVKD in the germline V gene. V was pared by 1 base and J by 7 bases, with 12 bases between. CDR3 length: 14 residues. CDR3 nucleotide sequence: TGTGCCACCAGTGATTTTCAGGGGCTCGGTGGCTACACCTTC. The encoded protein is CATSDFQGLGGYTF.

The chain combines TRBV12-5 with TRBJ2-2, with 7 bases identical to TRBD1. CDR3 size: 15 residues. The germline CDR1 and CDR2 sequences are LGHNT and FRNRAP. The ends lost 5 bases at V and 2 bases at J; junction bases unmatched: 5. Here the CDR3 reads CASGKDRKNTGELFF. CDR3 coding DNA: TGTGCTAGTGGTAAGGACAGGAAAAACACCGGGGAGCTGTTTTTT.

V is TRBV5-1 and J is TRBJ2-5; tentative D call: TRBD2 (6 bases). V gave up 5 bases and J gave up 2 bases, with 16 bases separating them. The germline V gene encodes CDR1 SGHRS and CDR2 YFSETQ. This CDR3 has 15 residues. The CDR3 coding sequence is TGCGCCAGCAGGGGGAGGTTGTGGGGACAAGAGACCCAGTACTTC. This codes for CASRGRLWGQETQYF.

The rearrangement uses TRBV9 and TRBJ1-2, with 7 bases identical to TRBD1. J lost 1 base, V lost 3 bases, and 6 bases had no gene match. Per the germline V gene, CDR1 is SGDLS and CDR2 is YYNGEE. The CDR3 has 15 residues. In nucleotides, the CDR3 is TGTGCCAGCAGCGCCATACGGGACAGTAACTATGGCTACACCTTC. Translating gives CASSAIRDSNYGYTF.

The rearrangement uses TRBV27 and TRBJ2-5; TRBD1 is a possible D gene (6 bases). The V end lost 8 bases, the J end lost 6 bases, and 19 bases lay between the germline ends. The germline CDR1 and CDR2 sequences are MNHEY and SMNVEV (reference sequence). The CDR3 runs 14 residues. The chain's CDR3 is CASPTPGRGKTQYF. The CDR3 DNA sequence: TGTGCCAGCCCAACGCCGGGCAGGGGAAAGACCCAGTACTTC.

V gene TRBV28 combines with J gene TRBJ2-7; D not certain. Germline CDR1 and CDR2: MDHEN and SYDVKM. This CDR3 comprises 14 residues. Trimming shortened V by 5 bases and J by 5 bases, and 16 bases separated the two germline ends. The CDR3 DNA follows: TGTGCCAGCAGTACCTCATATCTACGGGACGAGCAGTACTTC. Amino acid sequence: CASSTSYLRDEQYF.

The gene calls are TRBV11-3 and TRBJ2-1; D may be TRBD2 (5 bases). The V end lost 7 bases, the J end lost 7 bases, and 14 bases lay between the germline ends. The CDR3 covers 13 residues. The V gene's germline CDR1 is SGHNT and CDR2 YENEEA. The CDR3 here is CASTHLGNNEQFF. As DNA, the CDR3 is TGTGCCAGCACCCACCTCGGGAATAATGAGCAGTTCTTC.

Worth noting for this clone: The junction and the germline gene differ at one end; a read error may be behind it. This chain uses TRBV28 with TRBJ2-7; the match to TRBD1 covers 7 bases. Germline CDR1 is MDHEN and CDR2 is SYDVKM. This CDR3 is built from 14 residues. CDR3 nucleotide sequence: TGTGCCAGCACTTTAGGGGGCAGTTCCCACGAGCAGTACTTC. Translating it yields CASTLGGSSHEQYF.

V gene TRBV7-2 combines with J gene TRBJ1-2; 10 bases agree with TRBD1. Germline V lookup: CDR1 SGHTA, CDR2 FQGNSA. The CDR3 totals 16 residues. V dropped 5 bases and J dropped 8; count of bases not matched to a gene: 14. In DNA, the CDR3 is TGTGCCAGCAGCCCACGTGGACAGGGGGGAGTCAAGGGCTACACCTTC. Protein product: CASSPRGQGGVKGYTF.

The chain is built from TRBV7-9 and TRBJ1-5; 8 positions match TRBD1. The CDR3 is 16 residues long. CDR1 is SEHNR and CDR2 is FQNEAQ in the germline V gene (reference sequence). The V and J ends lost 4 bases and 1 base, in that order; junction bases with no gene match: 6. CDR3 in amino acids: CASSSTRGPSNQPQHF. The CDR3 DNA is TGTGCCAGCAGCTCTACCAGGGGGCCCAGCAATCAGCCCCAGCATTTT.

The genes are TRBV19 and TRBJ1-1, with D unclear. This CDR3 is 16 amino acids long. From germline, CDR1 is LNHDA and CDR2 SQIVND (reference sequence). The V gene lost 10 bases and the J gene lost 1 base, with 22 bases spanning the gap. This chain's CDR3 is CATRRSRESSNTEAFF. The DNA of the CDR3 is TGTGCCACCAGAAGGAGCCGGGAGTCATCGAACACTGAAGCTTTCTTT.

The chain has TRBV4-3 and TRBJ1-4; TRBD1 matches 8 bases. This CDR3 is 15 amino acids long. Looked up from germline, CDR1 is LGHNA and CDR2 is YSLEER. V shed 0 bases, J shed 8 bases, and the junction held 5 bases outside the gene matches. The DNA for the CDR3 is TGCGCCAGCAGCCAAGACTCAGGGGGCGGGGAAAAACTGTTTTTT. Encoded protein: CASSQDSGGGEKLFF.

This clone came up many times. The chain carries TRBV28 and TRBJ2-7, with D tentatively TRBD1 (6 bases). The germline V and J ends were trimmed by 3 bases and 2 bases, with 11 bases remaining between them. CDR1 is MDHEN, CDR2 SYDVKM, per germline. This CDR3 has 14 residues. The DNA for the CDR3 is TGTGCCAGCAGTTTCCGGGACACGCCCTACGAGCAGTACTTC. Translating it yields CASSFRDTPYEQYF.

This rearrangement joins TRBV4-3 to TRBJ2-3; TRBD2 agrees at 8 bases. This CDR3 comprises 16 residues. With 2 bases clipped from V and 0 bases from J, the junction kept 4 bases outside the gene matches. Germline lookup yields CDR1 LGHNA and CDR2 YSLEER. The CDR3 coding sequence is TGCGCCAGCAGCCAATTCCTAGCGGGTAGCACAGATACGCAGTATTTT. The encoded protein is CASSQFLAGSTDTQYF.

The chain joins TRBV29-1 to TRBJ1-1; the match to TRBD1 covers 8 bases. V shed 7 bases, J shed 4 bases, and the junction held 8 bases outside the gene matches. There are 13 residues in the CDR3. The germline CDR1 and CDR2 sequences are SQVTM and ANQGSEA. This CDR3 is CSAEQGVGTEAFF. In DNA form, the CDR3 reads TGCAGCGCCGAACAGGGGGTAGGCACTGAAGCTTTCTTT.